The clone carrying this T cell receptor beta chain was observed a handful of times. The length of the CDR3 is 15 residues. CDR1 and CDR2 (germline): SGDLS, YYNGEE. V shed 1 base, J shed 1 base, and the junction held 4 bases outside the gene matches. TCRdb re-analysed the RT-PCR reads in MiXCR, keeping a single row per CDR3 protein. Here the sample spans a few hundred thousand distinct CDR3 sequences, about 11% being singletons. This sample is drawn from a study of response to subunit inactivated influenza vaccine. This sample was shared with a second study, whose subject was T cells expressing NK-cell markers. That investigation notes: TCR beta libraries carry UMIs added by 5'RACE template switching. Among eight sequenced donors, seven carried HCMV seropositivity while one was seronegative.

The TCR originated in a middle-aged man who received an inactivated influenza vaccine. This chain links TRBV9 with TRBJ2-5; TRBD2 matches 7 bases. The material was PBMCs from blood, obtained on the day of vaccination. The CDR3 DNA sequence: TGTGCCAGCAGCGTATCTAGCGGATCCCAAGAGACCCAGTACTTC. Residues: CASSVSSGSQETQYF.